This entry lists 27 T cell receptor beta chains sequenced from one sample in a study of yellow fever vaccine responses in identical twins. One entry per CDR3 protein results from TCRdb running MiXCR on the RT-PCR reads. Of roughly 23,000 distinct CDR3 sequences listed, roughly 73% were seen once; the top ten hold roughly 5%. The sequencing here drew on T cells from blood (PBMCs), unsorted or a sorted subset (not recorded which), taken before or after yellow fever vaccination (not recorded which). These receptors were collected from a woman between 18 and 29 years old who received the yellow fever vaccine.

The V call is TRBV19, the J call TRBJ1-6, with D perhaps matching TRBD1 (5 bases). Germline CDR1 is LNHDA and CDR2 is SQIVND (reference sequence). The CDR3 consists of 14 residues. V lost 4 bases, J lost 6 bases, and 10 bases lay in between. This CDR3 reads CASSSGQINSPLHF. CDR3 coding DNA: TGTGCCAGTAGTAGTGGACAAATTAATTCACCCCTCCACTTT.

The rearrangement links TRBV29-1 to TRBJ2-3; D might be TRBD1 (6 bases). From germline, CDR1 is SQVTM and CDR2 ANQGSEA. The CDR3 extends over 12 amino acids. Trimming pared 6 bases from V and 4 bases from J, leaving 11 bases between. In DNA form, the CDR3 reads TGCAGCGTGGCCACAGGGCCAGATACGCAGTATTTT. This gives the protein CSVATGPDTQYF.

The count of this clonotype is one. The chain combines TRBV4-2 with TRBJ2-7; D remains ambiguous. The germline V gene encodes CDR1 LGHNA and CDR2 YNFKEQ. The V end was cut by 0 bases, the J end by 5 bases, with 8 bases between. The CDR3 is 13 residues long. The chain's CDR3 is CASSQEEGNEQYF. As DNA, the CDR3 is TGTGCCAGCAGCCAAGAGGAAGGAAACGAGCAGTACTTC.

The V and J genes are TRBV4-1 and TRBJ2-3, with a tentative D call TRBD2 (6 bases). The CDR3 is made up of 15 amino acids. The germline V gene has CDR1 MGHRA and CDR2 YSYEKL. The V gene lost 1 base and the J gene lost 4 bases, with 12 bases spanning the gap. The CDR3 loop is CASSQGEGGADTQYF. The CDR3, as DNA: TGCGCCAGCAGCCAAGGTGAGGGAGGTGCAGATACGCAGTATTTT.

V and J are TRBV29-1 and TRBJ1-6; D is unclear. The CDR3 is made up of 13 amino acids. The germline V gene has CDR1 SQVTM and CDR2 ANQGSEA. V was clipped by 5 bases and J by 10 bases, with 15 bases between them. CDR3 region: CSVMTILGSPLHF. CDR3 sequence (DNA): TGCAGCGTTATGACAATTCTCGGGTCACCCCTCCACTTT.

The gene calls are TRBV6-4 and TRBJ2-1; unclear D gene. The length of the CDR3 is 16 residues. Trimming removed 0 bases from V and 0 bases from J, with 9 bases in between. Germline assignment: CDR1 MRHNA and CDR2 SNTAGT. CDR3 loop: CASSDSKQSSYNEQFF. DNA of the CDR3: TGTGCCAGCAGTGACTCCAAGCAGAGCTCCTACAATGAGCAGTTCTTC.

This sequence joins TRBV29-1 and TRBJ1-2; D is perhaps TRBD1 (6 bases). There are 11 residues in the CDR3. V was clipped by 6 bases and J by 8 bases, with 13 bases between them. Germline CDR1 and CDR2: SQVTM and ANQGSEA. The CDR3 reads CSVNGGEGYTF. For the CDR3, the DNA is TGCAGCGTAAACGGGGGCGAGGGCTACACCTTC.

This clonotype occurred once. V and J are TRBV2 and TRBJ2-1; 9 nucleotides match TRBD2. V lost 7 bases and J lost 2; bases outside the gene matches: 6. This CDR3 has 15 amino acids. The germline V gene has CDR1 SNHLY and CDR2 FYNNEI. The CDR3 bases are TGTGCCAGCACCGGGGGACTAGCAGCCTACAATGAGCAGTTCTTC. Translating it yields CASTGGLAAYNEQFF.

In DNA, the CDR3 is TGCGCCAGCAGCTTGGTTGGGGGAGCCCCTACCTCCTACAATGAGCAGTTCTTC. This encodes CASSLVGGAPTSYNEQFF. This chain connects TRBV5-1 to TRBJ2-1; either TRBD1 or TRBD2 may fit D (5 bases each). Germline V gene data show CDR1 as SGHRS and CDR2 as YFSETQ. Trimming left V 0 bases short and J 0 bases short, with 16 bases between. The CDR3 extends over 18 amino acids. The entire variable domain, with the rest obtained from reference TRBV5-1 and TRBJ2-1, is as follows: KAGVTQTPRYLIKTRGQQVTLSCSPISGHRSVSWYQQTPGQGLQFLFEYFSETQRNKGNFPGRFSGRQFSNSRSEMNVSTLELGDSALYLCASSLVGGAPTSYNEQFFGPGTRLTVL.

The rearrangement joins TRBV9 to TRBJ2-5; D not resolved. The CDR3 contains 13 residues. Germline CDR1 reads SGDLS; CDR2 reads YYNGEE. V lost 0 bases to trimming and J lost 5 bases, with 8 bases between them. CDR3: CASSVAVWETQYF. CDR3 nucleotide sequence: TGTGCCAGCAGCGTAGCCGTCTGGGAGACCCAGTACTTC. Based on the CDR3 plus reference TRBV9 and TRBJ2-5, the full variable domain is DSGVTQTPKHLITATGQRVTLRCSPRSGDLSVYWYQQSLDQGLQFLIQYYNGEERAKGNILERFSAQQFPDLHSELNLSSLELGDSALYFCASSVAVWETQYFGPGTRLLVL.

CDR3 loop: CASSFEGNEQYF. The CDR3, as DNA: TGTGCCAGCAGCTTTGAAGGTAACGAGCAGTACTTC. The chain uses TRBV11-3 and TRBJ2-7; no clear D gene. CDR3 length equals 12 residues. V lost 3 bases and J lost 5, with 8 bases in between. Looked up from germline, CDR1 is SGHNT and CDR2 is YENEEA.

This chain uses TRBV2 with TRBJ1-2; no clear D. This CDR3 is built from 15 residues. CDR1 and CDR2 from the germline V gene are SNHLY and FYNNEI. Trimming took 8 bases from V and 0 from J, leaving 16 bases between them. CDR3 region: CASETGLATNYGYTF. CDR3 DNA sequence: TGTGCCAGCGAGACGGGTCTAGCTACTAACTATGGCTACACCTTC.

This clonotype has more than one count but fewer than ten. The rearrangement links TRBV27 to TRBJ1-2; TRBD1 aligns across 7 bases. This CDR3 region has 14 residues. Germline loops: CDR1 MNHEY, CDR2 SMNVEV (reference sequence). V was pared by 2 bases and J by 6 bases, with 6 bases of the junction left unmatched. The CDR3 DNA reads TGTGCCAGCAGTTTAACGACAGGGCGGGATGGCTACACCTTC. Amino acids: CASSLTTGRDGYTF.

V gene TRBV10-3 combines with J gene TRBJ1-5, with D perhaps matching TRBD1 (5 bases). Trimming shortened V by 6 bases and J by 2 bases, and 20 bases separated the two germline ends. Germline CDR1 reads ENHRY; CDR2 reads SYGVKD. The CDR3 is 17 amino acids. CDR3 coding DNA: TGTGCCATCAGCCGAGGGCTGTCCCGGGACGGCAATCAGCCCCAGCATTTT. This encodes CAISRGLSRDGNQPQHF.

V gene TRBV4-1 combines with J gene TRBJ2-2, with 7 bases that match TRBD1. The CDR3 spans 16 residues. Germline-derived CDR1 and CDR2 are MGHRA and YSYEKL. V shed 3 bases, J shed 5 bases, and the junction held 9 bases outside the gene matches. The CDR3 reads CASSHAGQALTGELFF. CDR3 nucleotides: TGCGCCAGCAGCCACGCTGGACAGGCACTAACCGGGGAGCTGTTTTTT.

This chain joins TRBV2 and TRBJ2-5, with D perhaps assigned TRBD1 or TRBD2 (5 bases each). V was pared by 4 bases and J by 3 bases, with 15 bases between. CDR1 and CDR2 (germline): SNHLY, FYNNEI. The CDR3 runs to 15 residues. This CDR3 is CASSGHSGTKETQYF. CDR3 in DNA: TGTGCCAGCAGTGGCCATTCCGGGACCAAAGAGACCCAGTACTTC.

Notes on this clonotype: With a much larger clone just one base away, this may be a read error. The chain employs TRBV6-1 and TRBJ2-1; D might be TRBD2 (5 bases). The CDR3 spans 15 residues. The germline V gene has CDR1 MNHNS and CDR2 SASEGT. CDR3 nucleotide sequence: TGTGCCAGCAGTGAAGATGAGGGAACCTACAATGAGCAGCTCTTC. The encoded protein is CASSEDEGTYNEQLF.

The genes are TRBV2 and TRBJ2-1; 8 nucleotides align to TRBD1. In germline, CDR1 is SNHLY, CDR2 FYNNEI. The CDR3 has 13 residues. V lost 9 bases to trimming and J lost 6 bases; unmatched junction nucleotides: 7. The CDR3 sequence: CARRGTGFNEQFF. Here the CDR3 DNA reads TGTGCCAGAAGAGGGACAGGCTTCAATGAGCAGTTCTTC.

This clonotype was observed once. This chain connects TRBV6-1 to TRBJ1-5; the D is unclear. The germline CDR1 and CDR2 sequences are MNHNS and SASEGT. This CDR3 spans 13 amino acids. Trimming pared 8 bases from V and 5 bases from J, leaving 13 bases between. The CDR3 DNA follows: TGTGCCAGCCGTCCGGGGTACGATCAGCCCCAGCATTTT. Residues: CASRPGYDQPQHF.

The chain is built from TRBV4-2 and TRBJ2-1; 12 nucleotides align to TRBD2. Germline CDR1 is LGHNA and CDR2 is YNFKEQ. The ends lost 3 bases at V and 9 bases at J; junction bases unmatched: 15. The CDR3 is 18 residues long. The CDR3 nucleotides are TGTGCCAGCAGCCACCGTAAGGCGTCAGGACTAGCGGGACCTGAGCAGTTCTTC. Translating it yields CASSHRKASGLAGPEQFF.

This clonotype appeared a few times. The chain uses TRBV18 and TRBJ1-2; a weak D match, TRBD1 (5 bases). V lost 3 bases and J lost 2, with 19 bases in between. Germline V CDR1 and CDR2: KGHSH, LQKENI. The CDR3 is made up of 17 amino acids. CDR3 nucleotides: TGTGCCAGCTCACCCTACGGTGGGGACCTTCGGAACTATGGCTACACCTTC. This codes for CASSPYGGDLRNYGYTF.

This clonotype was recorded only once. The genes are TRBV4-1 and TRBJ1-1, with a tentative D call TRBD1 (5 bases). The germline V and J ends were trimmed by 6 bases and 10 bases, with 24 bases remaining between them. Germline loops: CDR1 MGHRA, CDR2 YSYEKL. The CDR3 spans 15 residues. DNA for the CDR3: TGCGCCAGCAGTTTTAATGGGGCGGGCTTGTTAGGAGCTTTCTTT. This sequence encodes CASSFNGAGLLGAFF.

The chain uses TRBV6-1 and TRBJ2-5, with D tentatively TRBD2 (6 bases). Per germline, CDR1 MNHNS and CDR2 SASEGT. The CDR3 is 14 residues long. Trimming took 5 bases from V and 5 from J, leaving 15 bases between them. CDR3 region: CASSRSGRGETQYF. The CDR3 bases are TGTGCCAGCAGTCGGTCCGGGCGGGGCGAGACCCAGTACTTC.

The V gene is TRBV11-3, the J gene TRBJ1-1, with a weak D call TRBD1 (5 bases). V lost 1 base to trimming and J lost 1 base, with 16 bases between them. CDR3 length: 17 amino acids. Germline V gives CDR1 SGHNT, CDR2 YENEEA. DNA for the CDR3: TGTGCCAGCAGCTTAGCGGGGTTGGGACGGAAGAACACTGAAGCTTTCTTT. Its protein product is CASSLAGLGRKNTEAFF. The variable domain in full, with the rest retrieved from reference TRBV11-3 and TRBJ1-1, is EAGVVQSPRYKIIEKKQPVAFWCNPISGHNTLYWYLQNLGQGPELLIRYENEEAVDDSQLPKDRFSAERLKGVDSTLKIQPAELGDSAVYLCASSLAGLGRKNTEAFFGQGTRLTVV.

This clonotype is a singleton in its sample. The chain employs TRBV10-3 and TRBJ1-2; D not certain. The germline CDR1 and CDR2 sequences are ENHRY and SYGVKD. The length of the CDR3 is 16 residues. V was shortened by 11 bases and J by 2 bases, with 24 bases between the two germline ends. CDR3 nucleotides: TGTGCCGTAAAGGACGGCAGGCAGCGCCTGAACTATGGCTACACCTTC. Encoded protein: CAVKDGRQRLNYGYTF.

The CDR3 loop reads CASSFSSPGQAPYEQYF. The CDR3 coding sequence is TGTGCCAGCAGCTTCAGTTCTCCGGGACAGGCCCCTTACGAGCAGTACTTC. This rearrangement joins TRBV5-4 to TRBJ2-7; 8 bases fit TRBD1. CDR1 SGHNT and CDR2 YYREEE come from the germline V gene (reference sequence). This CDR3 comprises 17 residues. V trimming: 2 bases; J trimming: 4 bases; junction bases outside the gene matches: 14.

This clonotype was observed a few times. The chain is built from TRBV21-1 and TRBJ2-5; no check of the table's D call, TRBD2, against the DNA was made. TRBV21-1 is tagged as a pseudogene. This CDR3 is built from 17 residues. DNA of the CDR3: TGTGCCAGCAGCAAAGCGAAAGGACTAGCGGGAGAAGAGACCCAGTACTTC. Translating gives CASSKAKGLAGEETQYF.